This entry lists 4 T cell receptor beta chains sequenced from one sample in a study of T cell repertoires in cytomegalovirus infection. No antigens are known for them. TCRdb independently ran MiXCR on the reads; one entry per CDR3 protein. The sample has fewer than 1,000,000 distinct CDR3 sequences, about a third seen once; the top ten hold about 14%. The input for sequencing was cultured CD8+ T cells from PBMCs, taken from culture after CMV antigen stimulation. Every receptor here comes from a human donor in good health (CMV status not recorded). Some clones in this sample may be carry-over from other donors' samples.

This chain connects TRBV20-1 to TRBJ1-2; 9 nucleotides line up with TRBD1. The junction had 4 bases not matched to a gene; V was cut back by 4 bases and J by 1 base. Germline CDR1 is DFQATT and CDR2 is SNEGSKA (reference sequence). The length of the CDR3 is 14 residues. The CDR3 nucleotides are TGCAGTGCTATTAGGGACAGGGATAACTATGGCTACACCTTC. Its translation: CSAIRDRDNYGYTF.

This clonotype was detected only a few times. This chain links TRBV6-5 with TRBJ1-2, with D hard to call. The germline gives CDR1 MNHEY, CDR2 SVGAGI. The CDR3 is made up of 14 amino acids. Trimming took off 4 bases at V and 4 bases at J, with 13 bases between the two ends. The CDR3 DNA is TGTGCCAGCAGTTTCACTCTTCCAATCTATGGCTACACCTTC. Protein: CASSFTLPIYGYTF.

This rearrangement joins TRBV5-6 to TRBJ2-2; maybe TRBD2 (5 bases). Germline CDR1 reads SGHDT; CDR2 reads YYEEEE. The CDR3 loop spans 14 amino acids. V was trimmed by 5 bases and J by 2 bases, leaving 10 bases between them. In DNA, the CDR3 is TGTGCCAGCAGTCCGGACTTCAACACCGGGGAGCTGTTTTTT. Translation: CASSPDFNTGELFF.

This clonotype came up a few times. This chain joins TRBV7-8 and TRBJ2-7; D possibly uses TRBD1 or TRBD2 (6 bases each). Germline values: CDR1 SGHVS, CDR2 FQNEAQ. The CDR3 spans 15 residues. V was trimmed by 5 bases and J by 5 bases, leaving 19 bases between them. The chain's CDR3 is CASSPSNPGANEQYV. The CDR3 DNA follows: TGTGCCAGCAGCCCCTCCAACCCGGGGGCTAACGAGCAGTACGTC.